These 8 T cell receptor beta chains originate from one sample sequenced in a study of identical twins (dated by TCRdb to about 2016). The library came from 5' RACE. TCRdb shows the sequencer as Illumina HiSeq 2000. Clones were called with MiXCR by TCRdb after fastp trimmed the public reads at Q25, and only in-frame beta chains were retained. Rows are unified per CDR3 protein, each entry keeping the most common DNA and genes. For this sample the table gives 500,000 to 650,000 distinct CDR3 sequences, of which about 7.1% were detected only once. Of the sample, 1.6% falls within the top ten clones. These data also featured in a second study, about yellow fever vaccine responses in identical twins.

The source material was PBMCs. Source of these receptors: a woman in her late teens or twenties in good health.

This clonotype was observed at least ten times. This CDR3 is CASNSSPGGVSPLHF. The CDR3 DNA reads TGCGCCAGCAACTCCTCGCCCGGAGGGGTTTCACCCCTCCACTTT. V is TRBV5-1 and J is TRBJ1-6; a weak D match, TRBD1 (5 bases). V dropped 6 bases and J dropped 9 bases, with 19 bases sitting between them. Germline lookup yields CDR1 SGHRS and CDR2 YFSETQ. This CDR3 contains 15 residues.

Only a few counts were recorded for this clonotype. The chain employs TRBV11-2 and TRBJ2-2; 11 bases fit TRBD2. The CDR3 sequence is 15 residues long. Germline V gives CDR1 SGHAT, CDR2 FQNNGV. The trim removed 1 base at V and 8 bases at J, leaving 3 bases unmatched. The CDR3 loop is CASSLVTSGVGELFF. The CDR3 DNA follows: TGTGCCAGCAGCTTAGTGACTAGCGGGGTAGGGGAGCTGTTTTTT.

Only a few counts were recorded for this clonotype. The junction does not match germline at one end; this may be a read error. The chain uses TRBV24-1 and TRBJ2-2, with TRBD1 matching 9 bases. This CDR3 comprises 13 residues. From germline, CDR1 is KGHDR and CDR2 SFDVKD. DNA for the CDR3: TGTGCCACCGGGACAGGGAACGCCGGGGAGCTGTTTTTT. Its translation: CATGTGNAGELFF.

This clonotype was seen only a few times. This sequence joins TRBV4-1 and TRBJ1-1, with D tentatively TRBD1 (6 bases). The V and J ends lost 4 bases and 1 base respectively, with 13 bases between them. The CDR3 extends over 15 amino acids. CDR1 MGHRA and CDR2 YSYEKL come from the germline V gene. In DNA, the CDR3 is TGCGCCAGCAGCCTGCGACAGGACCAGAACACTGAAGCTTTCTTT. Protein product: CASSLRQDQNTEAFF.

This clonotype was recorded a few times. The chain has TRBV3-1 and TRBJ2-1; either TRBD1 or TRBD2 may supply D (5 bases each). The V and J ends lost 4 bases and 9 bases respectively, with 13 bases between them. The V gene's germline CDR1 is LGHDT and CDR2 YNNKEL (reference sequence). CDR3 length: 13 amino acids. Here the CDR3 DNA reads TGTGCCAGCAGCCGGGGGTATAGTCCTGAGCAGTTCTTC. This encodes CASSRGYSPEQFF.

The rearrangement uses TRBV20-1 and TRBJ2-3; D ambiguous. The germline CDR1 and CDR2 sequences are DFQATT and SNEGSKA (reference sequence). The CDR3 is 12 amino acids. Trimming took off 1 base at V and 5 bases at J, with 7 bases between the two ends. The CDR3 DNA reads as TGCAGTGCTAGAGGATATGTAGATACGCAGTATTTT. Translation gives CSARGYVDTQYF.

This clonotype was seen many times. The J gene is TRBJ2-7, the V gene TRBV20-1; weak D call: TRBD2 (6 bases). The CDR3 totals 14 residues. The germline V gene encodes CDR1 DFQATT and CDR2 SNEGSKA (reference sequence). V shed 4 bases and J shed 3 bases, with 16 bases lying between them. CDR3 nucleotides: TGCAGTGCTAAATCCACTAGCAGCATCTACGAGCAGTACGTC. Translating gives CSAKSTSSIYEQYV.

The chain links TRBV6-1 to TRBJ1-5; possible D gene TRBD1, 6 bases. The CDR3 is 15 amino acids. CDR1 MNHNS and CDR2 SASEGT come from the germline V gene. V was cut by 6 bases and J by 4 bases, with 16 bases left in between. The CDR3 sequence: CASSRGQSLNQPQHF. As DNA, the CDR3 is TGTGCCAGCAGCCGCGGACAGTCCCTAAATCAGCCCCAGCATTTT.